A selection of T cell receptor beta chains follows, all from one sample in a study of cytomegalovirus exposure and HLA in healthy donors. Sequencing used immunoSEQ multiplex PCR; TCRdb keeps in-frame clones, though not all of them. Here the sample spans approximately 200,000 clones, around 79% being singletons. The material sequenced was PBMCs. These receptors were obtained from a girl aged 10 to 17 in good health and CMV-seropositive. The CDR3 runs from the conserved cysteine through the conserved F or W.

>TRBV19|TRBJ2-2
CASSIGGGRNTGELFF
>TRBV5-6|TRBJ1-2
CASSWTGNGYTF
>TRBV7-8|TRBJ2-7
CASSLGTVGYEQYF
>TRBV6-1|TRBJ2-2
CASSEADGGAGELFF
>TRBV5-6|TRBJ1-2
CASVRTQDLYGYTF
>TRBV2|TRBJ1-5
CASMGRLGQGLSSNQPQHF
>TRBV19|TRBJ1-1
CATTGLMNTEAFF
>TRBV2|TRBJ2-5
CASSEDLAGQETQYF
>TRBV5-1|TRBJ2-7
CASSTTGRDSYEQYF
>TRBV4-2|TRBJ2-7
CASSQEGADGGGFHEQYF
>TRBV2|TRBJ1-3
CASSPAEASGNTIYF
>TRBV5-5|TRBJ2-7
CASSRDTTPLEQYF
>TRBV4-1|TRBJ2-3
CASSQVPSGGATDTQYF
>TRBV30|TRBJ1-2
CAWSLGQPTNYGYTF
>TRBV7-9|TRBJ1-1
CASSLGQMNTEAFF
>TRBV10-2|TRBJ2-7
CASRRQGADEQYF
>TRBV4-2|TRBJ2-7
CASSQEYGMPGRNEQYF
>TRBV6-1|TRBJ1-4
CASSRDPGGEKLFF
>TRBV11-2|TRBJ2-7
CASSVRSQGGEQYF
>TRBV18|TRBJ2-1
CASSPQGALDEQFF
>TRBV7-2|TRBJ2-7
CASSLLAYSYEQYF
>TRBV27|TRBJ1-2
CASRPGGASNNYGYTF
>TRBV5-1|TRBJ2-7
CASSLGVGSYEQYF
>TRBV9|TRBJ1-2
CASSHRGTGDYGYTF
>TRBV7-8|TRBJ1-5
CASSSTGGPQHF
>TRBV9|TRBJ1-1
CASAPNPGNEAFF
>TRBV30|TRBJ2-4
CAWSAGKNIQYF
>TRBV13|TRBJ2-7
CASSPRLGKSYEQYF
>TRBV21-1|TRBJ1-4
CASRDRVFIVTNEKLFF
>TRBV5-1|TRBJ2-3
CASSLVPGGTDTQYF
>TRBV6-5|TRBJ1-4
CASSYSTGGEKLFF
>TRBV5-6|TRBJ1-1
CASSGGTGVANTEAFF
>TRBV11-3|TRBJ2-7
CASSPSGQGAEQYF
>TRBV15|TRBJ2-7
CATSSFQGAYEQYF
>TRBV4-2|TRBJ2-7
CASSQDFSRWTSGYEQYF
>TRBV5-6|TRBJ2-1
CASRPRTYGDEQFF
>TRBV29-1|TRBJ1-1
CSVERQERTEAFF
>TRBV10-3|TRBJ1-6
CAISYTGDELSPLHF
>TRBV7-6|TRBJ2-2
CASSLTGTSFGELFF
>TRBV14|TRBJ1-1
CASSQRGISGAFF
>TRBV5-6|TRBJ2-7
CASSWGGGQGFYEQYF
>TRBV9|TRBJ2-2
CASSGARGTGTGELFF
>TRBV5-1|TRBJ2-1
CASSPRPSSYNEQFF
>TRBV4-1|TRBJ2-3
CAGSQDREVAGGGGTQYF
>TRBV5-4|TRBJ2-3
CASPSLTGASTDTQYF
>TRBV9|TRBJ1-5
CASSPPVGGINQPQHF
>TRBV6-5|TRBJ1-1
CASRDRGGEAFF
>TRBV5-6|TRBJ1-2
CASSFRRGVDYGYTF
>TRBV7-9|TRBJ1-2
CASSLGQGAGYTF
>TRBV18|TRBJ1-1
CASSTGVGTEAFF
>TRBV7-8|TRBJ2-3
CASSLTSGGAVDTQYF
>TRBV5-4|TRBJ2-7
CASSWGGDRSSYEQYF
>TRBV5-4|TRBJ1-1
CASSLGQNNFEAFF
>TRBV11-2|TRBJ1-1
CASSLATGGAFF
>TRBV7-9|TRBJ2-7
CASSLGDLYEQYF